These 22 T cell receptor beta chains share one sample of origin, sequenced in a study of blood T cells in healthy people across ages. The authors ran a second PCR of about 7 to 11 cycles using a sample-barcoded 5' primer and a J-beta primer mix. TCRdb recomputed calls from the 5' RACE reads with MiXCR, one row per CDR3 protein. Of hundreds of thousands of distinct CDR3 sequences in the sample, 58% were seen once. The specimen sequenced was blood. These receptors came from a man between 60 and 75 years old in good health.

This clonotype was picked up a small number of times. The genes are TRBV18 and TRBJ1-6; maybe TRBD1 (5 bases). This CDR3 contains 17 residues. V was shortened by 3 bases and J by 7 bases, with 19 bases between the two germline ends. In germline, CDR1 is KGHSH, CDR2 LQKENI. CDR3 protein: CASSPSTAVFGNSPLHF. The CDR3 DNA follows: TGTGCCAGCTCACCCTCGACAGCAGTCTTCGGGAATTCACCCCTCCACTTT.

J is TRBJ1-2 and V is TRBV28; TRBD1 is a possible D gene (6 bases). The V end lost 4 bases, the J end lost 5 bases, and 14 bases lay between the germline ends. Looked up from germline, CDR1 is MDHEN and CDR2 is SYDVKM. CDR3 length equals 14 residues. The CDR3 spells CASSSTRQEYGYTF. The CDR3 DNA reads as TGTGCCAGCAGTTCCACCCGACAGGAGTATGGCTACACCTTC.

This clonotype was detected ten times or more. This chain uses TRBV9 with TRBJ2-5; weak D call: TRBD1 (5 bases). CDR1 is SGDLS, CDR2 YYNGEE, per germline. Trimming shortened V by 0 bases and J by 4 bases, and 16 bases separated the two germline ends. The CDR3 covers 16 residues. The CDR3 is CASSVDSGALAETQYF. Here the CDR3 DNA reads TGTGCCAGCAGCGTAGATAGTGGGGCACTCGCAGAGACCCAGTACTTC.

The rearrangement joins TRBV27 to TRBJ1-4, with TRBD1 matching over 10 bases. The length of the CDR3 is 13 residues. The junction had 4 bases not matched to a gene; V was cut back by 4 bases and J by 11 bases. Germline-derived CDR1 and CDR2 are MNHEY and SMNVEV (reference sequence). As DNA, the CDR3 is TGTGCCAGCAGTTCCATGGGACAGGGGAAACTGTTTTTT. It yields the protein CASSSMGQGKLFF. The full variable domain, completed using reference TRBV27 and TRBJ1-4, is EAQVTQNPRYLITVTGKKLTVTCSQNMNHEYMSWYRQDPGLGLRQIYYSMNVEVTDKGDVPEGYKVSRKEKRNFPLILESPSPNQTSLYFCASSSMGQGKLFFGSGTQLSVL.

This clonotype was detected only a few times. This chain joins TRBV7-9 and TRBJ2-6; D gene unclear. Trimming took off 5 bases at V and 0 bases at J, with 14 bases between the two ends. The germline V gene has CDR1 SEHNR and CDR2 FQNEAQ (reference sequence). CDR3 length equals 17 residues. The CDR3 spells CASSTSRQTSGANVLTF. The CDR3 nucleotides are TGTGCCAGCAGCACAAGCCGTCAGACCTCTGGGGCCAACGTCCTGACTTTC.

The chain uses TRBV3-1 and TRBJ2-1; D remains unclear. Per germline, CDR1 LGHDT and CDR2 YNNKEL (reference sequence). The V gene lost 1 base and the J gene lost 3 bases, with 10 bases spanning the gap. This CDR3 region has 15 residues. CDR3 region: CASSQGLENYNEQFF. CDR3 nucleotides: TGTGCCAGCAGCCAAGGGTTGGAGAACTACAATGAGCAGTTCTTC.

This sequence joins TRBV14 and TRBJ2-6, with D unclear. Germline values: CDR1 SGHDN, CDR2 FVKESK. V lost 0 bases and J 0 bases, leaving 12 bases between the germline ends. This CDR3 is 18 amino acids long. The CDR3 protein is CASSQDPRNISGANVLTF. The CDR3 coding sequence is TGTGCCAGCAGCCAAGACCCTAGGAATATCTCTGGGGCCAACGTCCTGACTTTC.

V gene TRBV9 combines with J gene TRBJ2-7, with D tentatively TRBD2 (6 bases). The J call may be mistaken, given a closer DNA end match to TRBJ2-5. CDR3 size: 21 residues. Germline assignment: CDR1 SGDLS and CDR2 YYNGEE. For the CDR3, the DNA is TGTGCCAGCAGCCCACGTAGTTCCCCCTTCCGACTCGGGGTTGGAGGGGAGACCCAGTACTTC. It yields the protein CASSPRSSPFRLGVGGETQYF.

The CDR3 DNA reads TGTGCCAGCAGTTACTCGGTACTAGCGGGGTACAATGAGCAGTTCTTC. Protein product: CASSYSVLAGYNEQFF. The chain recombines TRBV6-5 with TRBJ2-1; 10 bases agree with TRBD2. Germline assignment: CDR1 MNHEY and CDR2 SVGAGI. The CDR3 runs to 16 residues. Germline trimming cut 0 bases from V and 4 bases from J; bases unmatched to any gene: 3.

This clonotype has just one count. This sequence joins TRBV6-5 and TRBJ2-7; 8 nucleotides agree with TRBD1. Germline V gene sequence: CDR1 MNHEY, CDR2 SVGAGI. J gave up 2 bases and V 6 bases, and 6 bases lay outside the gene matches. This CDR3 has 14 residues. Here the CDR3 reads CASRRPDRAYEQYF. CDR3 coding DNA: TGTGCCAGCAGACGACCGGACAGGGCCTACGAGCAGTACTTC.

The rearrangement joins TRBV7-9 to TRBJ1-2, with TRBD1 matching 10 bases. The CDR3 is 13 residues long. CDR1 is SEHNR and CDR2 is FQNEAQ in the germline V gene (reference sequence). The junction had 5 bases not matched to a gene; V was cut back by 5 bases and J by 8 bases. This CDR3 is CASSKDRGFGYTF. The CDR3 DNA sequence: TGTGCCAGCAGCAAGGACAGGGGGTTCGGCTACACCTTC.

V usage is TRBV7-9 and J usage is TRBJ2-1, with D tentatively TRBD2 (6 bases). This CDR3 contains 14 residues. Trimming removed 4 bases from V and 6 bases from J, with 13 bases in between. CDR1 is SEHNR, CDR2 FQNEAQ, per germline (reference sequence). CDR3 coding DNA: TGTGCCAGCAGCTCCCAAACTAGCTTCAATGAGCAGTTCTTC. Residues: CASSSQTSFNEQFF.

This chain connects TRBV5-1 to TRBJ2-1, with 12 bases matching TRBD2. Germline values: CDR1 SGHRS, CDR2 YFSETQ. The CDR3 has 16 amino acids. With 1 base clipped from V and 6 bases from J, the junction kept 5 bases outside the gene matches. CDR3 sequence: CASSLSPSGGANEQFF. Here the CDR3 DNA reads TGCGCCAGCAGCTTGTCGCCTAGCGGGGGGGCCAATGAGCAGTTCTTC. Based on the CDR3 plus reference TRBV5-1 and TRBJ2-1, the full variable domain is KAGVTQTPRYLIKTRGQQVTLSCSPISGHRSVSWYQQTPGQGLQFLFEYFSETQRNKGNFPGRFSGRQFSNSRSEMNVSTLELGDSALYLCASSLSPSGGANEQFFGPGTRLTVL.

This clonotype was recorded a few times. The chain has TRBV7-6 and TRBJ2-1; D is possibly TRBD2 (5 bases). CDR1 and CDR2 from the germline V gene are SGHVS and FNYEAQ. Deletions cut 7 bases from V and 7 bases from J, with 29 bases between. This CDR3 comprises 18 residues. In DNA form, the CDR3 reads TGTGCCAGCACCCCTTTTATATTCGGGGTAACCCTTGTTAATGAGCAGTTCTTC. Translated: CASTPFIFGVTLVNEQFF.

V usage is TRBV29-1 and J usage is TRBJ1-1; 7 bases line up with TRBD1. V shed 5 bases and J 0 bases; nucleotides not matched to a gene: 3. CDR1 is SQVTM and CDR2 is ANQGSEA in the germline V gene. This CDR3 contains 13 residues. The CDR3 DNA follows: TGCAGCGTTTCGGGACAGTTGAACACTGAAGCTTTCTTT. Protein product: CSVSGQLNTEAFF.

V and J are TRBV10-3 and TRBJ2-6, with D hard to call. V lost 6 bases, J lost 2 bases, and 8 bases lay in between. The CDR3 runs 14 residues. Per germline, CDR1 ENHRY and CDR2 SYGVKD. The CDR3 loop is CAIRGIPGANVLTF. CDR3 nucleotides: TGTGCCATCAGAGGGATTCCTGGGGCCAACGTCCTGACTTTC.

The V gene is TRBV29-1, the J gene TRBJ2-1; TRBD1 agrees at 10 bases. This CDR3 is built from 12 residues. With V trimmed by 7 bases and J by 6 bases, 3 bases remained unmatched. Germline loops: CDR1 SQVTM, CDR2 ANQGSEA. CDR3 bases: TGCAGCGCCGGGACAGGGGCCAATGAGCAGTTCTTC. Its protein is CSAGTGANEQFF.

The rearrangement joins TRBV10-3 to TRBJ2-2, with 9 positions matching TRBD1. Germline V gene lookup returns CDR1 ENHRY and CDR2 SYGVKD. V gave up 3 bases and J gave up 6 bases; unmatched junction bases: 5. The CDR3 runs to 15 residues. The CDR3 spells CAISDWDRESGELFF. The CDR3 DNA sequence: TGTGCCATCAGTGACTGGGACAGGGAGTCCGGGGAGCTGTTTTTT.

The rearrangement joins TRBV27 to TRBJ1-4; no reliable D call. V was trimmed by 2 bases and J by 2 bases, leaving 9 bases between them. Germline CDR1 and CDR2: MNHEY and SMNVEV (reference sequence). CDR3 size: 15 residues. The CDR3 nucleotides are TGTGCCAGCAGTTTACTCGGTGGGACTAATGAAAAACTGTTTTTT. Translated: CASSLLGGTNEKLFF.

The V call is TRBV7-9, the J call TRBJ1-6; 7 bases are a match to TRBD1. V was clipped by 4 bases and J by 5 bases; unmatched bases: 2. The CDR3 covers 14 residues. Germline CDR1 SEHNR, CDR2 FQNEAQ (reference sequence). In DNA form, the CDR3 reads TGTGCCAGCAGCTGGACAGGTGATAATTCACCCCTCCACTTT. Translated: CASSWTGDNSPLHF.

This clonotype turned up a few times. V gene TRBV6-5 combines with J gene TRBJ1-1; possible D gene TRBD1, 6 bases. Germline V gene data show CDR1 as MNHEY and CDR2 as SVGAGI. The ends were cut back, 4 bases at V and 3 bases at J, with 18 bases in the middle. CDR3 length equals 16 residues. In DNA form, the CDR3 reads TGTGCCAGCAGTTGGCTCCGGGACAAGGGGCACACTGAAGCTTTCTTT. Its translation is CASSWLRDKGHTEAFF.

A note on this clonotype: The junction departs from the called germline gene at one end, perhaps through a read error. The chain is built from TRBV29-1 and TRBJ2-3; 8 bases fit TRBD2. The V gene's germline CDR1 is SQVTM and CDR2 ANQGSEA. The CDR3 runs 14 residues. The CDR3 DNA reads TGCAGCGTTGTGCGGGGGGAGGGCACAGATACGCGGTATTTT. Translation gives CSVVRGEGTDTRYF.